This T cell receptor (beta chain) is drawn from a study of blood T cell repertoires in COVID-19. On the study more broadly: PBMCs, B-cell-depleted T cells, or T cells provided the cDNA or gDNA that made up the material.

Authors' data handling: Reference gene primer amplification gave estimated nucleated cell counts. Produced via immunoSEQ multiplex PCR; TCRdb's table is partial and in-frame only. V, J and clone size are those of that table, while D and trimming were read from the DNA. The sample holds around 300,000 clones, around 90% seen once. This CDR3 is built from 15 residues. With 6 bases clipped from V and 4 bases from J, the junction kept 11 bases outside the gene matches. The germline CDR1 and CDR2 sequences are MNHEY and SMNVEV (reference sequence). The sequence came from a woman between 50 and 59 years old with COVID-19, enrolled during active disease. V and J are TRBV27 and TRBJ2-7; 8 bases are shared with TRBD1. The material sequenced was peripheral blood. CDR3 in DNA: TGTGCCAGCAGCGAGAGACAGGGGCGAGGATACGAGCAGTACTTC. It encodes CASSERQGRGYEQYF.